A single sample is the source of the 15 T cell receptor beta chains below, sequenced in a study of blood T cell repertoires in COVID-19 (dated by TCRdb to 2018 to 2021). Libraries came from the immunoSEQ multiplex PCR assay. The table comes from immuneACCESS by way of TCRdb, which keeps in-frame sequences with V and J called. Part of the clones is missing from these tables; in studies checked, under half for an unresolved V gene and the rest for unknown reasons. Across this sample there are 200,000 to 250,000 clones, with around 87% seen only once. The ten top clones hold 5.5% to 9% of the sample. The sample was peripheral blood. Source of these receptors: a woman between 65 and 79 years old with active or convalescent COVID-19.

V is TRBV7-8 and J is TRBJ1-3, with D perhaps TRBD1 (5 bases). Trimming removed 5 bases at V and 4 bases at J, with 12 bases between. Germline assignment: CDR1 SGHVS and CDR2 FQNEAQ. The CDR3 is 14 residues long. The CDR3 sequence is CASSAGTSGNTIYF. For the CDR3, the DNA is TGTGCCAGCAGCGCTGGGACTTCCGGAAACACCATATATTTT.

The chain combines TRBV3-1 (or the pseudogene TRBV3-2) with TRBJ2-6; no reliable D call. The CDR3 has 15 residues. Trimming stripped 0 bases from V and 2 bases from J, with 5 bases between. CDR1 LGHDT and CDR2 YNNKEL come from the germline V gene (reference sequence). DNA of the CDR3: TGTGCCAGCAGCCAAGATAACACTGGGGCCAACGTCCTGACTTTC. Protein: CASSQDNTGANVLTF.

The chain is built from TRBV2 and TRBJ1-1; no reliable D call. CDR1 and CDR2 (germline): SNHLY, FYNNEI. The CDR3 covers 13 residues. Trimming took 2 bases from V and 4 from J, leaving 8 bases between them. The CDR3 DNA reads TGTGCCAGCAGTGAATTTCGGGTCACTGAAGCTTTCTTT. Translated, it gives CASSEFRVTEAFF.

Only a few counts were recorded for this clone. V is TRBV10-2 and J is TRBJ2-7; TRBD1 is a possible D gene (6 bases). Germline-derived CDR1 and CDR2 are WSHSY and SAAADI. CDR3 size: 12 residues. V lost 2 bases and J 7 bases, leaving 9 bases between the germline ends. CDR3 protein: CASSEQGWEQYF. CDR3 sequence (DNA): TGCGCCAGCAGTGAGCAGGGGTGGGAGCAGTACTTC.

The rearrangement links TRBV6-2 or TRBV6-3 to TRBJ2-7; 9 bases map to TRBD1. V shed 5 bases, J shed 5 bases, and the junction held 16 bases outside the gene matches. The CDR3 runs to 17 residues. Germline V gene lookup returns CDR1 MNHEY and CDR2 SVGEGT. The CDR3, as DNA: TGTGCCAGCAGTAGAGGAGGATGGGGACAGGGAATGGACGAGCAGTACTTC. Protein product: CASSRGGWGQGMDEQYF.

V is TRBV7-2 and J is TRBJ2-7; the match to TRBD1 covers 7 bases. Germline CDR1 and CDR2: SGHTA and FQGNSA. The V gene end was trimmed by 3 bases and the J gene end by 5 bases; junction bases not matched to a gene: 4. This CDR3 is 13 amino acids long. The CDR3: CASSFTGAHEQYF. In nucleotides, the CDR3 is TGTGCCAGCAGCTTTACAGGGGCGCACGAGCAGTACTTC.

This chain uses TRBV7-2 with TRBJ2-7; 7 nucleotides agree with TRBD1. V lost 4 bases to trimming and J lost 7 bases; unmatched junction nucleotides: 10. The germline gives CDR1 SGHTA, CDR2 FQGNSA. The CDR3 sequence is 14 residues long. The DNA for the CDR3 is TGTGCCAGCAGCTGGCGAGGGGGCCGGGGTGAGCAGTACTTC. The encoded protein is CASSWRGGRGEQYF.

The chain recombines TRBV11-2 with TRBJ2-3; 11 bases align to TRBD2. After removal of 5 bases from V and 0 bases from J, the junction contained 7 bases not matched to a gene. The CDR3 consists of 17 residues. Germline V gene lookup returns CDR1 SGHAT and CDR2 FQNNGV. The CDR3 DNA reads as TGTGCCAGCAGCCCTACTAGCGGGGGCCCTAGCACAGATACGCAGTATTTT. Translating gives CASSPTSGGPSTDTQYF.

The chain recombines TRBV6-2 or TRBV6-3 with TRBJ2-7, with TRBD1 identical over 7 bases. The germline V gene encodes CDR1 MNHEY and CDR2 SVGEGT. This CDR3 is built from 13 residues. Trimming cost V 4 bases and J 3 bases; bases outside gene matches: 3. The CDR3 loop is CASSWDRFYEQYF. The CDR3 region has the DNA TGTGCCAGCAGTTGGGACAGATTCTACGAGCAGTACTTC.

This clone was seen a handful of times. This sequence joins TRBV5-8 and TRBJ1-5, with D possibly matching TRBD1 (5 bases). V was pared by 5 bases and J by 9 bases, with 15 bases between. Germline V gene data show CDR1 as SGHTS and CDR2 as YDEGEE. The CDR3 is made up of 13 amino acids. The CDR3 nucleotides read TGTGCCAGCAGGTTGACAGCCCAGTGGCCCCAGCATTTT. It codes for CASRLTAQWPQHF.

The V gene is TRBV12-3 or TRBV12-4, the J gene TRBJ1-1; D remains unclear. The CDR3 has 12 residues. With 0 bases removed from V and 11 bases from J, the gap between germline ends came to 10 bases. The DNA for the CDR3 is TGTGCCAGCAGTTTAGCCGGGGTGTGGGCTTTCTTT. Amino acid sequence: CASSLAGVWAFF.

Comments on this clone: No DNA is shown, since the ends of the CDR3 on it are uncertain; the CDR3 is the one TCRdb lists. The chain links TRBV21-1 to TRBJ1-1; the table's D call TRBD1 went unverified against the DNA. TRBV21-1 is noted as a pseudogene. The CDR3 sequence runs 15 residues, both termini included. The CDR3 spells CASSKVGQGAVEAFF.

The chain joins TRBV9 to TRBJ2-3; 9 bases match TRBD1. The CDR3 spans 16 residues. CDR1 is SGDLS, CDR2 YYNGEE, per germline. V gave up 5 bases and J gave up 0 bases; unmatched junction bases: 7. Here the CDR3 DNA reads TGTGCCAGCAGAGCTGCCGGACAGGGGAGCACAGATACGCAGTATTTT. It encodes CASRAAGQGSTDTQYF.

This clone showed up many times. The chain links TRBV7-2 to TRBJ1-5; TRBD1 matches 8 bases. V shed 2 bases, J shed 6 bases, and the junction held 12 bases outside the gene matches. Germline assignment: CDR1 SGHTA and CDR2 FQGNSA. This CDR3 has 17 amino acids. This chain's CDR3 is CASSLRSDRAFRQPQHF. The CDR3, as DNA: TGTGCCAGCAGCTTAAGGTCGGACAGGGCTTTTCGTCAGCCCCAGCATTTT.

The chain recombines TRBV11-2 with TRBJ2-5; TRBD2 might be the D (6 bases). The CDR3 extends over 13 amino acids. Looked up from germline, CDR1 is SGHAT and CDR2 is FQNNGV. V dropped 2 bases and J dropped 4 bases, with 8 bases sitting between them. CDR3 sequence reads: CASSLLAVETQYF. CDR3 DNA: TGTGCCAGCAGCTTATTAGCGGTAGAGACCCAGTACTTC.